This T cell receptor beta chain was identified in a study of spatial heterogeneity in lung cancer (dated by TCRdb to between 2018 and 2021). Turning to the overall study: Beta-chain transcripts were consistently detected in greater numbers than alpha-chain transcripts, which likely reflects a higher abundance of beta-chain transcripts. The study linked features of the TCR repertoire to counts of nonsynonymous mutations, which were determined by whole-exome sequencing of tumor tissue. In non-small cell lung cancer, the study quantitatively compared TCR alpha and beta repertoires across several tumor regions, matched nontumor lung, and blood. TCR transcript counts in tumor regions correlated strongly with a T cell transcriptional module score from matched bulk RNA-seq. At surgery, roughly 220 tumor regions, around 64 matched nontumor lung samples and about 56 PBMC samples were TCR-sequenced for both alpha and beta chains. In the raw uncorrected reads, each unique combination of TCR and UMI appeared more than ten times on average. What the work shows at the level of the full study, not this receptor alone: TCR-seq was estimated to cover only approximately 7% of tumor T cells for alpha chains and roughly 14% for beta chains. The count of ubiquitous expanded TCRs correlated with the count of ubiquitous nonsynonymous mutations, and the count of regional expanded TCRs correlated with the count of regional nonsynonymous mutations. Confirming at a functional level the hypothesis that regional TCRs recognize regional mutations was considered to require additional single-cell paired TCR alpha and beta sequencing. A correlation was observed between the number of expanded intratumoral alpha and beta TCRs and the tumor nonsynonymous mutation count.

Explained via the paper, the time point label denotes: sample taken at primary tumor resection. The donors were 65 to 90 patients from the lung TRACERx cohort who had early-stage, untreated non-small cell lung cancer. TCR sequencing used whole RNA extracted from tumor and nontumor lung tissue, or from cryopreserved PBMC samples, without cell sorting. A patient was chosen for TCR sequencing only when enough RNA was available from at least two tumor regions. Before being selected, tumor and adjacent nontumor lung specimens were reviewed by a lung pathologist. Library preparation used 5' RACE. This sample was sequenced with a NextSeq 500. To allow correction of PCR and sequencing errors, the TCR library protocol tagged every TCR cDNA molecule with a unique molecular identifier. The paper's processing steps were these. Decombinator tools were used for TCR identification, UMI-based error correction and CDR3 extraction. Expanded TCRs were defined as those above a frequency of 2 per 1,000, corresponding to the top 1% of the tumor frequency distribution. Expanded tumor TCRs were classed as regional if statistically deemed absent (corrected P<0.05) from at least one tumor region, otherwise ubiquitous. Renyi diversity was computed with the R vegan package after each repertoire had been subsampled 100 times to 5,000 TCRs. To build CDR3 similarity networks, amino acid triplet string-kernel similarity was used, and CDR3s were connected when their pairwise similarity was above 0.82. Through fastp at Q25 and MiXCR, TCRdb rebuilt clones from the public reads, retaining in-frame beta chains. Each record represents a unique CDR3 protein, reported with the most common genes and DNA among its rows. Here the V and J calls rest on TCRdb's processing, not on the authors' analysis. The table for this sample lists about 5,700 distinct CDR3 sequences; 15% to 20% of them were counted only once. The ten largest clones add up to about a tenth of the sample.

This clonotype has only a few counts. The antigen this receptor binds is unknown. There are no base qualities to consult, and no much larger clone falls within one base. Material: lung tumor tissue, obtained at surgery. The sequence came from a male donor with early-stage non-small cell lung cancer.

The nucleotide sequence reads as follows: TGTGCCTGGAGTGTACCTAGCAATCAGCCCCAGCATTTT. The translation is CAWSVPSNQPQHF. The rearrangement combines TRBV30 with TRBJ1-5, with no reliable assignment of the D segment. V is cut by 0 bases and J by 0 bases, and the space between the germline ends is 3 bases. CDR1 GTSNPN and CDR2 SVGIG were looked up in the germline V gene (reference sequence). The CDR3, from cysteine to phenylalanine, totals 13 residues. CDR3 DNA is the only sequence kept; it has 39 bases, read in frame from the first base.